The 14 T cell receptor beta chains below were found in one sample sequenced in a study of glioma-infiltrating T cells after dendritic cell vaccination. Sequenced by immunoSEQ multiplex PCR; TCRdb stores in-frame clones only, minus some. The profile covers under 40,000 clones, with 90% appearing a single time and roughly 2.3% taken by the ten largest. Sample: blood, taken before dendritic cell vaccination. These receptors originate from a human donor with glioblastoma.

In this sample, this clone turned up once. Other DNA sequences of this sample code for an identical CDR3. The gene calls are TRBV2 and TRBJ2-7; TRBD1 might be the D (5 bases). CDR1 is SNHLY, CDR2 FYNNEI, per germline. The V gene lost 5 bases and the J gene lost 3 bases, with 8 bases spanning the gap. The CDR3 runs 12 residues. The CDR3 is CASSRDSYEQYF. As DNA, the CDR3 is TGTGCCAGCAGTCGAGACAGCTACGAGCAGTACTTC.

The chain employs TRBV6-1 and TRBJ2-5; D perhaps matches TRBD2 (7 bases). The CDR3 spans 16 residues. The V gene lost 4 bases and the J gene lost 4 bases, with 19 bases spanning the gap. The germline V gene encodes CDR1 MNHNS and CDR2 SASEGT. The CDR3 region has the DNA TGTGCCAGCAGTGCCCTCCACGGGGGGCCAGGAGAGACCCAGTACTTC. Its translation: CASSALHGGPGETQYF.

The chain is built from TRBV23-1 and TRBJ1-5; D might be TRBD1 (5 bases). TRBV23-1 is an ORF, and what it does is uncertain. The length of the CDR3 is 15 residues. The V gene lost 0 bases and the J gene lost 7 bases, with 13 bases spanning the gap. The CDR3 DNA reads TGCGCCAGCAGTCAATCGGGGGGAATTCGGCAGCCCCAGCATTTT. Translating it yields CASSQSGGIRQPQHF.

In its sample, this clone was seen once. The CDR3: CASSQHTGTYGYTF. In nucleotides, the CDR3 is TGTGCCAGCAGCCAACATACAGGGACCTATGGCTACACCTTC. V is TRBV4-2 and J is TRBJ1-2; possible D gene TRBD1, 6 bases. The germline CDR1 and CDR2 sequences are LGHNA and YNFKEQ. The CDR3 consists of 14 residues. V lost 2 bases, J lost 4 bases, and 11 bases lay in between.

The chain is built from TRBV19 and TRBJ1-5; D is uncertain. The CDR3 contains 15 residues. V was cut by 3 bases and J by 5 bases, with 14 bases left in between. Germline CDR1 reads LNHDA; CDR2 reads SQIVND (reference sequence). Here the CDR3 DNA reads TGTGCCAGTAGTATCGGTATCCGGTTGTATCAGCCCCAGCATTTT. This gives the protein CASSIGIRLYQPQHF. Full variable domain (remainder filled in from reference TRBV19 and TRBJ1-5): DGGITQSPKYLFRKEGQNVTLSCEQNLNHDAMYWYRQDPGQGLRLIYYSQIVNDFQKGDIAEGYSVSREKKESFPLTVTSAQKNPTAFYLCASSIGIRLYQPQHFGDGTRLSIL.

This clone appeared a single time. The junction differs from germline at one of its ends, possibly a read error. The same CDR3 can be traced to other DNA sequences in this sample. V gene TRBV6-1 combines with J gene TRBJ2-7; TRBD2 agrees at 10 bases. This CDR3 spans 17 amino acids. CDR1 is MNHNS, CDR2 SASEGT, per germline. CDR3 DNA: TGTGCCAGTAGTGATCTGGTGAGGACTAGCGGTTCCTACGAGCAGTACTTC. Translated: CASSDLVRTSGSYEQYF.

This clone was counted a single time. This chain joins TRBV5-1 and TRBJ2-5; 8 nucleotides match TRBD2. The germline V gene has CDR1 SGHRS and CDR2 YFSETQ. With 5 bases clipped from V and 8 bases from J, the junction kept 5 bases outside the gene matches. The length of the CDR3 is 12 residues. CDR3 bases: TGCGCCAGCAGTTCGACTAGCGCAACCCAGTACTTC. Its protein product is CASSSTSATQYF.

The chain links TRBV4-1 to TRBJ2-5; tentatively, D is TRBD2 (5 bases). Trimming took 5 bases from V and 5 from J, leaving 21 bases between them. The CDR3 runs to 16 residues. Germline CDR1 and CDR2: MGHRA and YSYEKL. In DNA, the CDR3 is TGCGCCAGCAGCGAAGGAGCGGAGACGCTCCGCGAGACCCAGTACTTC. It specifies CASSEGAETLRETQYF.

The chain recombines TRBV5-4 with TRBJ1-2, with 9 bases that match TRBD1. V gave up 4 bases and J gave up 6 bases; unmatched junction bases: 4. This CDR3 region has 13 residues. Germline-derived CDR1 and CDR2 are SGHNT and YYREEE (reference sequence). The DNA of the CDR3 is TGTGCCAGCAGCAGGACAGGGGACGATGGCTACACCTTC. Its protein is CASSRTGDDGYTF.

V is TRBV21-1 and J is TRBJ2-3; the D call TRBD2 from the table was never checked on the DNA. TRBV21-1 is labeled a pseudogene. The CDR3 runs to 23 residues. The CDR3 reads CASSIPTSGAPSGGADATDTQYF. The CDR3 DNA sequence: TGTGCCAGCAGCATCCCGACTAGCGGGGCGCCTAGCGGGGGGGCAGATGCGACAGATACGCAGTATTTT.

The gene calls are TRBV5-1 and TRBJ2-7; 8 positions match TRBD2. V shed 1 base and J 0 bases; nucleotides not matched to a gene: 0. The CDR3 totals 14 residues. Germline V lookup: CDR1 SGHRS, CDR2 YFSETQ. CDR3 sequence reads: CASSLRGGSYEQYF. The CDR3 coding sequence is TGCGCCAGCAGCTTGCGGGGGGGCTCCTACGAGCAGTACTTC.

The chain links TRBV28 to TRBJ2-2; 8 nucleotides align to TRBD2. Looked up from germline, CDR1 is MDHEN and CDR2 is SYDVKM. The V and J ends lost 5 bases and 5 bases, in that order; junction bases with no gene match: 10. The CDR3 extends over 16 amino acids. The CDR3 sequence: CASSPFGGAGTGELFF. As DNA, the CDR3 is TGTGCCAGCAGTCCGTTCGGGGGGGCAGGAACCGGGGAGCTGTTTTTT.

The genes are TRBV19 and TRBJ2-1; D is perhaps TRBD1 (6 bases). CDR1 and CDR2 (germline): LNHDA, SQIVND (reference sequence). CDR3 size: 15 residues. Trimming stripped 8 bases from V and 0 bases from J, with 14 bases between. The CDR3: CASSYLGGSYNEQFF. In DNA, the CDR3 is TGTGCCAGTTCCTACCTAGGGGGCTCCTACAATGAGCAGTTCTTC. Drawing the rest from reference TRBV19 and TRBJ2-1, the complete variable domain is DGGITQSPKYLFRKEGQNVTLSCEQNLNHDAMYWYRQDPGQGLRLIYYSQIVNDFQKGDIAEGYSVSREKKESFPLTVTSAQKNPTAFYLCASSYLGGSYNEQFFGPGTRLTVL.

This sequence joins TRBV6-5 and TRBJ2-7, with 9 bases lining up with TRBD1. With V trimmed by 4 bases and J by 6 bases, 10 bases remained unmatched. Per the germline V gene, CDR1 is MNHEY and CDR2 is SVGAGI. This CDR3 spans 15 amino acids. CDR3 nucleotide sequence: TGTGCCAGCAGTTCCGACCCTGGGACAGGGTCCGAGCAGTACTTC. Translation: CASSSDPGTGSEQYF.